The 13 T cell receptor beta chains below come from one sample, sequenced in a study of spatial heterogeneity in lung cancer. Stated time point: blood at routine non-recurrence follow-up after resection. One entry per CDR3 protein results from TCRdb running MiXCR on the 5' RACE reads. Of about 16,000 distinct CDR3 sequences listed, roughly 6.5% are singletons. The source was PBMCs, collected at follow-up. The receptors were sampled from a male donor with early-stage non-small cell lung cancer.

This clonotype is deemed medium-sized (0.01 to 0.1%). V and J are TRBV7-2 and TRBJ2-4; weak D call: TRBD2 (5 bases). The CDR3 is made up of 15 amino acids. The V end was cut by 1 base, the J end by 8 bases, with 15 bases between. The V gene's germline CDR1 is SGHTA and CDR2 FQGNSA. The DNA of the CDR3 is TGTGCCAGCAGCTTAGAGGAGTGGGTCGGGGACATTCAGTACTTC. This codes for CASSLEEWVGDIQYF.

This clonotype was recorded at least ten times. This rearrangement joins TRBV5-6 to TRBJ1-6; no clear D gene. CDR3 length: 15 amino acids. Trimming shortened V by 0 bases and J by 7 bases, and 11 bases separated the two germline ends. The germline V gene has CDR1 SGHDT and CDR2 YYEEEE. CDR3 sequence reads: CASSLGQWFNSPLHF. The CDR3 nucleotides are TGTGCCAGCAGCTTGGGCCAATGGTTCAATTCACCCCTCCACTTT.

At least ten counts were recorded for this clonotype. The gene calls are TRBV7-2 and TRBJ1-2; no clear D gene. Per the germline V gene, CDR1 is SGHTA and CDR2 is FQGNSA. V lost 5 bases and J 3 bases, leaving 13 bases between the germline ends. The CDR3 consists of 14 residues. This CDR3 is CASSPSWEDYGYTF. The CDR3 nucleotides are TGTGCCAGCAGCCCCTCTTGGGAGGACTATGGCTACACCTTC.

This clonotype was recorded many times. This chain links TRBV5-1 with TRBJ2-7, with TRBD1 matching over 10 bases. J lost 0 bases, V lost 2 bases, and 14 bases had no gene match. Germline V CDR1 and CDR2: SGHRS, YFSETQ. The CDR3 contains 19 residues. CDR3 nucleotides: TGCGCCAGCAGCTTTCGGGACAGGGGCTTTAGCGCGAACTCCTACGAGCAGTACTTC. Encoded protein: CASSFRDRGFSANSYEQYF.

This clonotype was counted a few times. CDR3 nucleotide sequence: TGTGCCAGCAGCGTCCCCCCGGAGGTTGGCTACACCTTC. Its translation: CASSVPPEVGYTF. The chain combines TRBV7-8 with TRBJ1-2, with unresolved D. Looked up from germline, CDR1 is SGHVS and CDR2 is FQNEAQ. The CDR3 is 13 residues long. V lost 5 bases and J lost 7, with 14 bases in between.

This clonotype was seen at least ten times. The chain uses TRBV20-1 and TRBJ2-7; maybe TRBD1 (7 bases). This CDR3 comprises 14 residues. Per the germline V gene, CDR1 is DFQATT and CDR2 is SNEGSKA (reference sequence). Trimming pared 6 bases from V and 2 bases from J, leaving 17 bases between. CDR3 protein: CSARGELPTYEQYF. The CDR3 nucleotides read TGCAGTGCCAGGGGGGAACTGCCAACCTACGAGCAGTACTTC.

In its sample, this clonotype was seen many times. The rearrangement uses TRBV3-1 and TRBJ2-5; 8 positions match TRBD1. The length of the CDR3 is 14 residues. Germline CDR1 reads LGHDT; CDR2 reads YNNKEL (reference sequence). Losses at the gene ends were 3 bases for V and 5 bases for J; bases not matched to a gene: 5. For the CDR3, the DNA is TGTGCCAGCAGCCACGACAGGGGAGTCGAGACCCAGTACTTC. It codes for CASSHDRGVETQYF.

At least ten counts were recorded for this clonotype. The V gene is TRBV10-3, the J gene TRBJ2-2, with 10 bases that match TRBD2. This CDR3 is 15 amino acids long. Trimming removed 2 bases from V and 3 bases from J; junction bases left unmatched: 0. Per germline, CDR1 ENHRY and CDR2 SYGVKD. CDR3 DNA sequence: TGTGCCATCAGTGAGCTAGCGGGGGACACCGGGGAGCTGTTTTTT. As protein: CAISELAGDTGELFF.

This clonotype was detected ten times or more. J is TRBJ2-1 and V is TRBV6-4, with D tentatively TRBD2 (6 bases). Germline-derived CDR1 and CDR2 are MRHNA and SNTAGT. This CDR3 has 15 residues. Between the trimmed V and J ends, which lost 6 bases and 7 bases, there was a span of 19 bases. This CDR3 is CASSRDFTLANEQFF. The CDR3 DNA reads TGTGCCAGCAGCCGGGACTTCACCTTAGCGAATGAGCAGTTCTTC.

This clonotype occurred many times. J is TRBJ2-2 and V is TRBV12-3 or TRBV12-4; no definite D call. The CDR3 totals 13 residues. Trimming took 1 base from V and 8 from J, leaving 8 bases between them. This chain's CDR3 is CASSLGQAGELFF. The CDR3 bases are TGTGCCAGCAGTTTAGGCCAGGCAGGGGAGCTGTTTTTT.

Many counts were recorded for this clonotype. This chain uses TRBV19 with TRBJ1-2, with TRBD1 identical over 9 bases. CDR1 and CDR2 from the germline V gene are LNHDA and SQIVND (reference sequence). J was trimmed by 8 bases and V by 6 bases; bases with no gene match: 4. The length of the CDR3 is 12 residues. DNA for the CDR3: TGTGCCAGTAGACAGGGGGCCTCGGGCTACACCTTC. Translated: CASRQGASGYTF.

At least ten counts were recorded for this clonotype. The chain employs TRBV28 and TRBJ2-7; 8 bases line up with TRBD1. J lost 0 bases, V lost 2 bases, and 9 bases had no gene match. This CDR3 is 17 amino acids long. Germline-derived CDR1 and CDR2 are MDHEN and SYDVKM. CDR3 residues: CASSLLLGQALSYEQYF. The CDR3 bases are TGTGCCAGCAGTTTACTCCTGGGACAGGCCCTCTCCTACGAGCAGTACTTC.

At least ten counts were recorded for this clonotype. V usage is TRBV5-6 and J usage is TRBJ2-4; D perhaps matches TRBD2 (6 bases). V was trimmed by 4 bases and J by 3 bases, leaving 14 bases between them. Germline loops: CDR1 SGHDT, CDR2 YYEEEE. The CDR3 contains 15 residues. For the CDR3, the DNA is TGTGCCAGCAGCCGGGGTACGGGAGTCAAAAACATTCAGTACTTC. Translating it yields CASSRGTGVKNIQYF.